This T cell receptor beta chain was recovered during a study of CD8+CD57+ T cells in acquired aplastic anemia. V lost 1 base to trimming and J lost 2 bases, with 8 bases between them. Germline loops: CDR1 DFQATT, CDR2 SNEGSKA (reference sequence). This CDR3 has 13 amino acids. Profiles of TCR beta VDJ and CDR3 were generated from a genomic DNA template. TCRdb processed the reads anew with MiXCR; each CDR3 protein has one entry. The profile shows 50,000 to 65,000 distinct CDR3 sequences, around 57% of them singletons. By flow cytometry, patients selected for sequencing had shown an expansion of CD8+CD57+ cells. This clonotype appeared many times.

This TCR derives from a human donor with aplastic anemia. The sequenced sample consisted of sorted CD4+, CD8+, or CD8+CD57+ T cells (not recorded which) from PBMCs. V and J are TRBV20-1 and TRBJ1-2; D gene uncertain. CDR3 loop: CSARGAENYGYTF. The CDR3 bases are TGCAGTGCTAGAGGGGCGGAGAACTATGGCTACACCTTC.